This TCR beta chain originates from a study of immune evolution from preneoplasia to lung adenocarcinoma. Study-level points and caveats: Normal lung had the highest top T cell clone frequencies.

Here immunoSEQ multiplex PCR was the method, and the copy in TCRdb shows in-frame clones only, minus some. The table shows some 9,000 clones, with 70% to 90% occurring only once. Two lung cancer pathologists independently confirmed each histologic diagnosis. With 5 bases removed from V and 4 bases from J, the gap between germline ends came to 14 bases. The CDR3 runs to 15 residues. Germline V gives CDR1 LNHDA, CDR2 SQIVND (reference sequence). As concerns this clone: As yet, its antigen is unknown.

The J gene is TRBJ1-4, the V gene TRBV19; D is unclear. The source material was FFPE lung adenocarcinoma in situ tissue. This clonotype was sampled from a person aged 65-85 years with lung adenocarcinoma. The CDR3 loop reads CASSLQDGSNEKLFF. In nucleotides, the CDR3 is TGTGCCAGTAGTCTCCAGGACGGGAGTAATGAAAAACTGTTTTTT.